Below are 10 T cell receptor beta chains sequenced from a single sample in a study of blood T cell repertoires in COVID-19. The assay was immunoSEQ multiplex PCR, and TCRdb's table has in-frame clones only and misses some. This repertoire shows about 400,000 clones, 85% to 90% found once; its top ten account for 1.5% to 2%. The material sequenced was PBMCs or T cells enriched from blood (not recorded which). Source of these receptors: a woman in her twenties or thirties who had recovered from COVID-19.

This sequence joins TRBV5-1 and TRBJ2-3, with 8 bases matching TRBD1. J lost 4 bases, V lost 3 bases, and 13 bases had no gene match. Germline CDR1 and CDR2: SGHRS and YFSETQ. The CDR3 is 17 amino acids. The CDR3 protein is CASSSNDRGRGADTQYF. The DNA of the CDR3 is TGCGCCAGCAGCTCGAACGACAGGGGCCGAGGCGCAGATACGCAGTATTTT.

The chain couples TRBV4-3 to TRBJ2-7; 7 nucleotides match TRBD1. V was pared by 4 bases and J by 3 bases, with 6 bases of the junction left unmatched. Germline CDR1 is LGHNA and CDR2 is YSLEER. This CDR3 spans 14 amino acids. The CDR3 spells CASSPDRLYYEQYF. CDR3 in DNA: TGCGCCAGCAGCCCGGACAGGCTTTACTACGAGCAGTACTTC.

The genes are TRBV7-8 and TRBJ1-1; a possible D gene is TRBD1 (5 bases). The ends were cut back, 7 bases at V and 0 bases at J, with 12 bases in the middle. The germline V gene encodes CDR1 SGHVS and CDR2 FQNEAQ. This CDR3 comprises 14 residues. This CDR3 is CASTWGGLNTEAFF. The CDR3 bases are TGTGCCAGCACCTGGGGGGGACTGAACACTGAAGCTTTCTTT. Complete variable domain (other parts from reference TRBV7-8 and TRBJ1-1): GAGVSQSPRYKVAKRGQDVALRCDPISGHVSLFWYQQALGQGPEFLTYFQNEAQLDKSGLPSDRFFAERPEGSVSTLKIQRTQQEDSAVYLCASTWGGLNTEAFFGQGTRLTVV.

The genes are TRBV4-1 and TRBJ2-2, with TRBD1 matching 8 bases. Germline V gene lookup returns CDR1 MGHRA and CDR2 YSYEKL. V lost 4 bases, J lost 6 bases, and 10 bases stayed unmatched. The CDR3 is 16 residues long. CDR3 sequence: CASSPEQGGLAGELFF. DNA for the CDR3: TGCGCCAGCAGCCCAGAACAGGGGGGCTTAGCCGGGGAGCTGTTTTTT.

This chain links TRBV6-6 with TRBJ2-3, with 9 bases that match TRBD1. After removal of 5 bases from V and 3 bases from J, the junction contained 6 bases not matched to a gene. Per the germline V gene, CDR1 is MNHNY and CDR2 is SVGAGI (reference sequence). The CDR3 extends over 15 amino acids. The DNA of the CDR3 is TGTGCCAGCAGTGCGACAGGGGGTCGGACAGATACGCAGTATTTT. Translation gives CASSATGGRTDTQYF.

This clone has only a few counts. This chain joins TRBV19 and TRBJ1-2; D perhaps matches TRBD1 (5 bases). Germline V gene data show CDR1 as LNHDA and CDR2 as SQIVND (reference sequence). This CDR3 has 14 residues. V was cut by 5 bases and J by 4 bases, with 14 bases left in between. CDR3 protein: CASSRGQRSYGYTF. CDR3 coding DNA: TGTGCCAGTAGTCGAGGACAACGGTCCTATGGCTACACCTTC.

This clone was seen more than once but under ten times. The chain links TRBV7-2 to TRBJ2-7; 7 positions match TRBD1. With 4 bases clipped from V and 5 bases from J, the junction kept 17 bases outside the gene matches. The CDR3 sequence is 17 residues long. Germline-derived CDR1 and CDR2 are SGHTA and FQGNSA. Written as DNA, the CDR3 is TGTGCCAGCAGCTCCTATTTATTTGACAGGGAAGGCAACGAGCAGTACTTC. As protein: CASSSYLFDREGNEQYF.

This chain joins TRBV5-1 and TRBJ1-1; no definite D call. V lost 3 bases, J lost 1 base, and 19 bases lay in between. The CDR3 sequence is 17 residues long. Germline V gene data show CDR1 as SGHRS and CDR2 as YFSETQ. In DNA form, the CDR3 reads TGCGCCAGCAGCTCCTCAGAGGCGGGGTCTTCGAACACTGAAGCTTTCTTT. This sequence encodes CASSSSEAGSSNTEAFF.

The chain joins TRBV5-1 to TRBJ1-1, with D possibly TRBD1 on 5 matching bases. The CDR3 is 14 residues long. Trimming stripped 2 bases from V and 4 bases from J, with 12 bases between. The germline gives CDR1 SGHRS, CDR2 YFSETQ. The CDR3 coding sequence is TGCGCCAGCAGCTTTAGGAGGGGCGCCACTGAAGCTTTCTTT. This sequence encodes CASSFRRGATEAFF.

V gene TRBV2 combines with J gene TRBJ2-3; D unresolved. Between the trimmed V and J ends, which lost 3 bases and 4 bases, there was a span of 8 bases. The germline V gene has CDR1 SNHLY and CDR2 FYNNEI. The CDR3 covers 13 residues. CDR3 coding DNA: TGTGCCAGCAGTGACGGTCTAGCAGATACGCAGTATTTT. It is translated as CASSDGLADTQYF. Full variable domain (remainder filled in from reference TRBV2 and TRBJ2-3): EPEVTQTPSHQVTQMGQEVILRCVPISNHLYFYWYRQILGQKVEFLVSFYNNEISEKSEIFDDQFSVERPDGSNFTLKIRSTKLEDSAMYFCASSDGLADTQYFGPGTRLTVL.